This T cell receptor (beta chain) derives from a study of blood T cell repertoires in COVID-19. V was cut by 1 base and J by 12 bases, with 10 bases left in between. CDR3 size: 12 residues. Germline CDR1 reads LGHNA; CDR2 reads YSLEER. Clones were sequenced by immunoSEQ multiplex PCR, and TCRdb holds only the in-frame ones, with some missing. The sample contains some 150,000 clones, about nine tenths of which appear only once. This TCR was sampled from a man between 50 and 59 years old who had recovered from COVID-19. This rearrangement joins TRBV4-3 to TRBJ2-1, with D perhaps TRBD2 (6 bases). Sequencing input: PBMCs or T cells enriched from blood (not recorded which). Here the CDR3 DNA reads TGCGCCAGCAGCCAAGGGGGACTTCGGCAGTTCTTC. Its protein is CASSQGGLRQFF.